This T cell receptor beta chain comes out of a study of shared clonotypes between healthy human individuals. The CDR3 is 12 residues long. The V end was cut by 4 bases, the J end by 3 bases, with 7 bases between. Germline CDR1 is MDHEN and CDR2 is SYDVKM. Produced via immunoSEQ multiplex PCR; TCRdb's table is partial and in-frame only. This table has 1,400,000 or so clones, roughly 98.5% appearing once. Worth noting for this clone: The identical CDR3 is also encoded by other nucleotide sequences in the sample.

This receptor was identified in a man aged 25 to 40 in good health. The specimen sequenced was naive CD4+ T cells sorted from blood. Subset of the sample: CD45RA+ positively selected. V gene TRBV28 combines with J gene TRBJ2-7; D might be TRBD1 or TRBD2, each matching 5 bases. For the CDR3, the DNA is TGTGCCAGCAGTTGGGGACGCTACGAGCAGTACTTC. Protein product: CASSWGRYEQYF. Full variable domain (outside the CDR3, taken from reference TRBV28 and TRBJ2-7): DVKVTQSSRYLVKRTGEKVFLECVQDMDHENMFWYRQDPGLGLRLIYFSYDVKMKEKGDIPEGYSVSREKKERFSLILESASTNQTSMYLCASSWGRYEQYFGPGTRLTVT.